This T cell receptor beta chain was obtained from a study of control samples from healthy donors and cancer patients. Germline assignment: CDR1 MNHEY and CDR2 SMNVEV (reference sequence). The V gene lost 4 bases and the J gene lost 2 bases, with 18 bases spanning the gap. The CDR3 covers 16 residues. Profiled with immunoSEQ multiplex PCR; TCRdb holds only in-frame clones, not every one. The sample has about 51,000 clones; approximately 91% are singletons. The V and J genes are TRBV27 and TRBJ2-7, with unresolved D. Sequenced sample: PBMCs. The clonotype was recovered from a man aged 45-65 years with head and neck cancer. CDR3 nucleotide sequence: TGTGCCAGCAGTTCCTTTCGACACGACGCAACCTACGAGCAGTACTTC. Protein sequence: CASSSFRHDATYEQYF.